These 30 T cell receptor beta chains came from one sample sequenced in a study of PD-L1 blockade in urothelial cancer. The table came from immunoSEQ multiplex PCR; TCRdb's copy has only in-frame clones and leaves some out. Of 50,000 to 65,000 clones detected, roughly 84% appear once; the ten largest clones hold approximately 2.9%. This sample comprised PBMCs, obtained around atezolizumab (anti-PD-L1) treatment. Receptor source: a man between 45 and 60 years old with urothelial cancer.

In its sample, this clone was seen once. The chain couples TRBV6-1 to TRBJ1-1; tentative D call: TRBD1 (5 bases). Trimming left V 6 bases short and J 12 bases short, with 17 bases between. CDR1 is MNHNS and CDR2 is SASEGT in the germline V gene. The CDR3 has 12 amino acids. Here the CDR3 DNA reads TGTGCCAGCAGGGAGGGACCCTCCGAAACTTTCTTT. Translated: CASREGPSETFF.

The chain joins TRBV18 to TRBJ2-1; D gene uncertain. The CDR3 is 14 residues long. Trimming removed 4 bases from V and 8 bases from J, with 15 bases in between. Germline assignment: CDR1 KGHSH and CDR2 LQKENI. Here the CDR3 reads CASSLQVRIDEQFF. CDR3 in DNA: TGTGCCAGCTCACTCCAGGTCCGAATCGATGAGCAGTTCTTC.

The chain employs TRBV5-1 and TRBJ2-3, with 10 positions matching TRBD1. The CDR3 is 16 amino acids. Germline CDR1 reads SGHRS; CDR2 reads YFSETQ. V lost 9 bases to trimming and J lost 1 base; unmatched junction nucleotides: 11. The CDR3 is CATSGQGSFGTDTQYF. CDR3 nucleotides: TGCGCCACCTCGGGACAGGGGTCCTTCGGCACAGATACGCAGTATTTT.

The chain has TRBV5-5 and TRBJ1-2, with 7 bases that match TRBD1. Germline V gives CDR1 SGHKS, CDR2 YYEKEE (reference sequence). After removal of 4 bases from V and 2 bases from J, the junction contained 11 bases not matched to a gene. The CDR3 is 16 residues long. The CDR3 bases are TGTGCCAGCAGCCCCCGGGACAGTAACCGGAACTATGGCTACACCTTC. Translated, it gives CASSPRDSNRNYGYTF. The complete variable domain, with remaining parts taken from reference TRBV5-5 and TRBJ1-2, reads DAGVTQSPTHLIKTRGQQVTLRCSPISGHKSVSWYQQVLGQGPQFIFQYYEKEERGRGNFPDRFSARQFPNYSSELNVNALLLGDSALYLCASSPRDSNRNYGYTFGSGTRLTVV.

This chain links TRBV28 with TRBJ1-2, with 7 bases lining up with TRBD1. This CDR3 has 14 amino acids. In germline, CDR1 is MDHEN, CDR2 SYDVKM. J was trimmed by 7 bases and V by 5 bases; bases with no gene match: 10. CDR3 in amino acids: CASSRRGREVGYTF. DNA for the CDR3: TGTGCCAGCAGTAGGAGGGGGCGCGAGGTTGGCTACACCTTC.

The chain uses TRBV9 and TRBJ2-2, with D tentatively TRBD2 (6 bases). Germline CDR1 SGDLS, CDR2 YYNGEE. Trimming left V 3 bases short and J 6 bases short, with 12 bases between. This CDR3 region has 14 residues. The CDR3 reads CASSGRLVAGELFF. As DNA, the CDR3 is TGTGCCAGCAGCGGACGACTAGTGGCCGGGGAGCTGTTTTTT.

The chain links TRBV2 to TRBJ1-6; D call uncertain. V lost 3 bases and J lost 0, with 6 bases in between. Per germline, CDR1 SNHLY and CDR2 FYNNEI. The CDR3 is 15 residues long. CDR3 loop: CASSDSGSYNSPLHF. The CDR3 DNA is TGTGCCAGCAGTGACAGTGGCTCCTATAATTCACCCCTCCACTTT.

The chain employs TRBV7-9 and TRBJ2-5; 10 bases agree with TRBD1. CDR1 and CDR2 (germline): SEHNR, FQNEAQ (reference sequence). V shed 4 bases, J shed 6 bases, and the junction held 8 bases outside the gene matches. The CDR3 covers 15 residues. The CDR3 spells CASSSGTGARQTQYF. The CDR3 nucleotides read TGTGCCAGCAGCTCCGGGACAGGGGCGAGGCAGACCCAGTACTTC.

This clone was detected only a few times. CDR3 bases: TGTGCCAGCAGCTCCAGACTAGCCAATGAGCAGTTCTTC. Translating gives CASSSRLANEQFF. The chain recombines TRBV5-5 with TRBJ2-1, with 7 bases aligning to TRBD2. This CDR3 is built from 13 residues. Trimming took 3 bases from V and 6 from J; bases not matched to a gene: 3. Germline CDR1 is SGHKS and CDR2 is YYEKEE (reference sequence).

J is TRBJ2-7 and V is TRBV28; 8 bases match TRBD2. The CDR3 runs to 15 residues. Losses at the gene ends were 10 bases for V and 5 bases for J; bases not matched to a gene: 16. CDR1 MDHEN and CDR2 SYDVKM come from the germline V gene. The CDR3 nucleotides read TGTGCCACCAACCCCGGGACTAGATTTACCCACGAGCAGTACTTC. Translating gives CATNPGTRFTHEQYF.

CDR3 coding DNA: TGTGCCACCGCTATCAGGGCCCACCAAGAGACCCAGTACTTC. Its protein product is CATAIRAHQETQYF. The V and J genes are TRBV15 and TRBJ2-5, with a tentative D call TRBD1 (5 bases). The CDR3 sequence is 14 residues long. V lost 8 bases and J lost 0, with 13 bases in between. Germline CDR1 is LNHNV and CDR2 is YYDKDF (reference sequence). Full variable domain (missing parts from reference TRBV15 and TRBJ2-5): DAMVIQNPRYQVTQFGKPVTLSCSQTLNHNVMYWYQQKSSQAPKLLFHYYDKDFNNEADTPDNFQSRRPNTSFCFLDIRSPGLGDTAMYLCATAIRAHQETQYFGPGTRLLVL.

The V and J genes are TRBV19 and TRBJ2-1; 9 bases fit TRBD1. This CDR3 is 12 amino acids long. The trim removed 5 bases at V and 15 bases at J, leaving 8 bases unmatched. Germline CDR1 LNHDA, CDR2 SQIVND (reference sequence). CDR3 residues: CASSSGTGPLFF. In DNA, the CDR3 is TGTGCCAGTAGTTCCGGGACAGGGCCCCTGTTCTTC.

V and J are TRBV2 and TRBJ2-3; 8 positions agree with TRBD1. Losses at the gene ends were 9 bases for V and 5 bases for J; bases not matched to a gene: 16. Germline lookup yields CDR1 SNHLY and CDR2 FYNNEI. This CDR3 is 16 amino acids long. The CDR3 nucleotides are TGTGCCAGAGACATCGATGACAGGGGAGGTGGAGATACGCAGTATTTT. The encoded protein is CARDIDDRGGGDTQYF.

The chain joins TRBV25-1 to TRBJ2-5; maybe TRBD1 (6 bases). CDR3 length equals 18 residues. CDR1 and CDR2 (germline): MGHDK, SYGVNS. V lost 1 base and J 2 bases, leaving 20 bases between the germline ends. CDR3 protein: CASSEFPRRGHGQETQYF. The CDR3 DNA reads TGTGCCAGCAGTGAATTCCCCCGCCGGGGACATGGACAAGAGACCCAGTACTTC.

The chain links TRBV6-5 to TRBJ2-5; the match to TRBD1 covers 7 bases. Germline trimming cut 0 bases from V and 3 bases from J; bases unmatched to any gene: 4. CDR3 length: 15 amino acids. Germline CDR1 reads MNHEY; CDR2 reads SVGAGI. The CDR3 region has the DNA TGTGCCAGCAGTTACTCGGGACAGATTAAAGAGACCCAGTACTTC. It translates to CASSYSGQIKETQYF.

This chain uses TRBV19 with TRBJ2-1, with a possible D match to TRBD1 (6 bases). The germline V gene encodes CDR1 LNHDA and CDR2 SQIVND (reference sequence). With 5 bases removed from V and 0 bases from J, the gap between germline ends came to 11 bases. The CDR3 runs 15 residues. The CDR3 nucleotides read TGTGCCAGTAGTCCACAGGGTTTCTCCTACAATGAGCAGTTCTTC. Protein sequence: CASSPQGFSYNEQFF.

The chain employs TRBV5-4 and TRBJ2-3; TRBD2 matches 10 bases. The germline CDR1 and CDR2 sequences are SGHNT and YYREEE (reference sequence). CDR3 length equals 17 residues. V was clipped by 0 bases and J by 4 bases; unmatched bases: 8. CDR3: CASSLESSGRRADTQYF. Here the CDR3 DNA reads TGTGCCAGCAGCTTGGAGTCTAGCGGGAGAAGAGCAGATACGCAGTATTTT.

This clone was observed once. Within the sample, other DNA sequences also encode this same CDR3. The chain employs TRBV4-1 and TRBJ2-2; 13 nucleotides line up with TRBD2. The germline CDR1 and CDR2 sequences are MGHRA and YSYEKL. V lost 4 bases and J lost 0; bases outside the gene matches: 5. The CDR3 extends over 18 amino acids. For the CDR3, the DNA is TGCGCCAGCAGCCCGGGGACTAGCGGGATATCGAACACCGGGGAGCTGTTTTTT. This gives the protein CASSPGTSGISNTGELFF.

As regards this clone: The identical CDR3 is also encoded by other nucleotide sequences in the sample. The gene calls are TRBV5-4 and TRBJ2-5, with D unresolved. V was shortened by 0 bases and J by 3 bases, with 6 bases between the two germline ends. The CDR3 has 13 amino acids. The germline gives CDR1 SGHNT, CDR2 YYREEE (reference sequence). The CDR3 loop is CASSLVAEETQYF. The DNA of the CDR3 is TGTGCCAGCAGCTTGGTGGCAGAAGAGACCCAGTACTTC.

The chain links TRBV18 to TRBJ1-5, with D possibly TRBD1 on 6 matching bases. Germline CDR1 is KGHSH and CDR2 is LQKENI. Trimming left V 2 bases short and J 5 bases short, with 7 bases between. This CDR3 is built from 13 residues. CDR3 sequence: CASSPGGDQPQHF. In DNA form, the CDR3 reads TGTGCCAGCTCACCAGGGGGCGATCAGCCCCAGCATTTT.

This clone was seen just once. The chain couples TRBV18 to TRBJ2-2, with TRBD1 identical over 11 bases. This CDR3 comprises 15 residues. CDR1 is KGHSH, CDR2 LQKENI, per germline. V lost 2 bases to trimming and J lost 7 bases; unmatched junction nucleotides: 3. The CDR3 sequence: CASSPGQGAVGELFF. In DNA, the CDR3 is TGTGCCAGCTCACCAGGACAGGGGGCAGTCGGGGAGCTGTTTTTT.

The J gene is TRBJ2-7, the V gene TRBV9; 9 nucleotides line up with TRBD2. CDR3 length: 15 amino acids. The V segment lost 3 bases and the J segment 4 bases; nucleotides outside the gene matches: 8. CDR1 SGDLS and CDR2 YYNGEE come from the germline V gene. The CDR3 bases are TGTGCCAGCAGCGAGGGCGTAGCGGGAGATTACGAGCAGTACTTC. Translated, it gives CASSEGVAGDYEQYF.

The rearrangement links TRBV7-2 to TRBJ2-1; TRBD2 might be the D (5 bases). V was shortened by 5 bases and J by 4 bases, with 18 bases between the two germline ends. The CDR3 sequence is 16 residues long. Looked up from germline, CDR1 is SGHTA and CDR2 is FQGNSA. CDR3 sequence reads: CASSPRALLGYNEQFF. CDR3 DNA: TGTGCCAGCAGCCCGAGGGCACTCTTGGGATACAATGAGCAGTTCTTC. Using reference TRBV7-2 and TRBJ2-1 for the parts outside the CDR3, the full variable domain is GAGVSQSPSNKVTEKGKDVELRCDPISGHTALYWYRQSLGQGLEFLIYFQGNSAPDKSGLPSDRFSAERTGGSVSTLTIQRTQQEDSAVYLCASSPRALLGYNEQFFGPGTRLTVL.

The V gene is TRBV7-8, the J gene TRBJ2-7; D is perhaps TRBD1 (5 bases). Germline CDR1 SGHVS, CDR2 FQNEAQ. This CDR3 has 15 residues. Trimming took off 5 bases at V and 3 bases at J, with 17 bases between the two ends. CDR3 coding DNA: TGTGCCAGCAGCCCCCGCCTGTCAGGGTACTACGAGCAGTACTTC. It translates to CASSPRLSGYYEQYF.

CDR3 bases: TGTGCCAGTAGTCCGGAGTTGACTAGCAAGTACTACGAGCAGTACTTC. Its translation is CASSPELTSKYYEQYF. The chain combines TRBV19 with TRBJ2-7; 7 positions agree with TRBD2. The CDR3 is 16 amino acids. Germline V gene lookup returns CDR1 LNHDA and CDR2 SQIVND (reference sequence). J lost 3 bases, V lost 5 bases, and 13 bases had no gene match.

The V call is TRBV18, the J call TRBJ1-1, with 7 bases that match TRBD1. The CDR3 loop spans 16 amino acids. V shed 3 bases and J 5 bases; nucleotides not matched to a gene: 12. Germline-derived CDR1 and CDR2 are KGHSH and LQKENI. The chain's CDR3 is CASSPSRGSLGTEAFF. DNA for the CDR3: TGTGCCAGCTCACCCAGCAGGGGGTCTTTGGGAACTGAAGCTTTCTTT. The full variable domain, its missing parts supplied by reference TRBV18 and TRBJ1-1, is NAGVMQNPRHLVRRRGQEARLRCSPMKGHSHVYWYRQLPEEGLKFMVYLQKENIIDESGMPKERFSAEFPKEGPSILRIQQVVRGDSAAYFCASSPSRGSLGTEAFFGQGTRLTVV.

This clone was found a few times. This chain links TRBV10-3 with TRBJ2-7, with 9 positions matching TRBD2. V shed 8 bases, J shed 4 bases, and the junction held 12 bases outside the gene matches. The CDR3 is 15 amino acids. Germline loops: CDR1 ENHRY, CDR2 SYGVKD. The CDR3 spells CAIRDVSAGGYEQYF. DNA for the CDR3: TGTGCCATCCGCGATGTTTCAGCGGGAGGTTACGAGCAGTACTTC.

The chain is built from TRBV4-1 and TRBJ2-3, with D perhaps TRBD2 (6 bases). The CDR3 consists of 15 residues. V gave up 0 bases and J gave up 7 bases, with 14 bases separating them. The V gene's germline CDR1 is MGHRA and CDR2 YSYEKL. CDR3 DNA sequence: TGCGCCAGCAGCCAAGAACCGCCGGGACTGTATACGCAGTATTTT. Translated: CASSQEPPGLYTQYF.

The chain couples TRBV2 to TRBJ2-1; TRBD1 matches 9 bases. With 7 bases clipped from V and 4 bases from J, the junction kept 14 bases outside the gene matches. Germline V gives CDR1 SNHLY, CDR2 FYNNEI. The CDR3 has 17 residues. For the CDR3, the DNA is TGTGCCAGCAAAAAACACCGGGACAGGGTTTTTTACAATGAGCAGTTCTTC. It encodes CASKKHRDRVFYNEQFF.

CDR3 amino acids: CAISGTGFNEQYF. The DNA of the CDR3 is TGTGCCATCAGTGGGACAGGGTTCAACGAGCAGTACTTC. V and J are TRBV10-3 and TRBJ2-7; 8 bases are shared with TRBD1. V shed 4 bases and J 5 bases; nucleotides not matched to a gene: 4. CDR1 and CDR2 from the germline V gene are ENHRY and SYGVKD. CDR3 length: 13 residues.